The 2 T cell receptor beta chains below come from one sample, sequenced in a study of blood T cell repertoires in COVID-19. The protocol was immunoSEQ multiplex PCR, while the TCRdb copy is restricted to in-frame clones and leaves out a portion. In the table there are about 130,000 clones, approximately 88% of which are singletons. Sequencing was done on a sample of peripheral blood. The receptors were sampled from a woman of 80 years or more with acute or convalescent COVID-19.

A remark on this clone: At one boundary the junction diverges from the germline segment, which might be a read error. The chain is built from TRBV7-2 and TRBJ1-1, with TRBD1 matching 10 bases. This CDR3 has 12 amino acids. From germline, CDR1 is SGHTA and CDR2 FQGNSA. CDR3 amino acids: CASSLQGTGANF. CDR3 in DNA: TGTGCCAGCAGCTTACAGGGGACAGGGGCCAACTTT.

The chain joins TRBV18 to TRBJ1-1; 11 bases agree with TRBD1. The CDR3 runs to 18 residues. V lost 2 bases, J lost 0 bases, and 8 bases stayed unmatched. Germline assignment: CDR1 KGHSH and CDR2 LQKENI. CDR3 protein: CASSPADRGLLMNTEAFF. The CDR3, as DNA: TGTGCCAGCTCACCAGCGGACAGGGGGCTTTTAATGAACACTGAAGCTTTCTTT.